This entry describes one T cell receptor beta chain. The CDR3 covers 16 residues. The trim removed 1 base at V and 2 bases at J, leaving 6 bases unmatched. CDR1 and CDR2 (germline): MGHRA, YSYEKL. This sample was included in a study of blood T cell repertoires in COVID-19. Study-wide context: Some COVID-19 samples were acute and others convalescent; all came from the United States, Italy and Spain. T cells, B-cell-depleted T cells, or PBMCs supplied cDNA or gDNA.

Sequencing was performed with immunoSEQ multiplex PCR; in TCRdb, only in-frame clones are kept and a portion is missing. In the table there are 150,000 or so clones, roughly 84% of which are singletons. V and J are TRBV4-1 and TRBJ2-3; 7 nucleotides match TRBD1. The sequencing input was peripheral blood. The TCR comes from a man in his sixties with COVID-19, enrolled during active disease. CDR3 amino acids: CASSQVGQISTDTQYF. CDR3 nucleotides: TGCGCCAGCAGCCAAGTGGGACAGATTTCCACAGATACGCAGTATTTT.